This T cell receptor beta chain was sequenced in a study of CD8 T cells in Susac syndrome. V dropped 2 bases and J dropped 3 bases, with 11 bases sitting between them. The germline CDR1 and CDR2 sequences are GTSNPN and SVGIG (reference sequence). CDR3 length: 14 amino acids. Notes on the study in general: As the study acknowledged, the number of individuals who were part of its TCR sequencing and HLA analysis was relatively small.

This clonotype was recorded once. The target antigen is unknown. The RNA, 0.5 to 1 ug, was put through reverse transcription using random hexamers. The CDR3 of TCR beta was amplified by immunoSEQ multiplex PCR across 54 Vbeta and 13 Jbeta. TCRdb fed the immunoSEQ multiplex PCR reads into MiXCR, producing one record per CDR3 protein. The sample has about 71,000 distinct CDR3 sequences; 96% are singletons. High-throughput TCR beta sequencing covered peripheral CD8+ and CD4+ T cells. The sample consisted of CD4+ T cells from PBMCs. The genes are TRBV30 and TRBJ1-5; D perhaps matches TRBD1 (5 bases). The TCR was taken from a human donor with multiple sclerosis. CDR3 coding DNA: TGTGCCTGGAGTCCGTGGGGGTCCAATCAGCCCCAGCATTTT. Translating it yields CAWSPWGSNQPQHF.